This T cell receptor (beta chain) originates from a study of blood T cell repertoires in COVID-19. From germline, CDR1 is WNHNN and CDR2 SYGVQD (reference sequence). The CDR3 covers 16 residues. The V and J ends lost 5 bases and 4 bases, in that order; junction bases with no gene match: 7. Per the original data handling: Estimation of nucleated cell counts was performed using reference gene primer amplification. TCRdb's table, derived via immunoSEQ multiplex PCR, lists solely in-frame clones and lacks some. V and J calls plus clone size are reproduced from that table; the DNA served to infer D and trimming. This sample yields about 430,000 clones, of which approximately 90% are seen a single time; about 1.5% belongs to the top ten.

The sequence was collected from a woman aged 18-35 years who had been exposed to COVID-19. Sequencing used PBMCs or T cells enriched from blood (not recorded which). The J gene is TRBJ2-3, the V gene TRBV10-1, with 12 bases lining up with TRBD2. The CDR3 is CASSPWTSGAPDTQYF. Here the CDR3 DNA reads TGCGCCAGCAGTCCGTGGACTAGCGGGGCCCCAGATACGCAGTATTTT.